Following are 23 T cell receptor beta chains from one sample sequenced in a study of regulatory and conventional T cells in RAG deficiency. Genomic DNA came from blood conventional CD4+ T cells gated CD25-low CD127-high. Using immunoSEQ multiplex PCR, the repertoire was profiled, and TCRdb retains in-frame clones only, with some absent. The table includes approximately 46,000 clones, about nine tenths detected once. These data were likewise used in another study, on regulatory T cells. That publication notes: The PCR used 52 TRBV and 13 TRBJ primers.

Input material: CD4+ effector T cells sorted from blood. The receptor source for this set is a human donor in good health.

The J gene is TRBJ1-1, the V gene TRBV10-2, with D perhaps TRBD1 (5 bases). The germline V gene encodes CDR1 WSHSY and CDR2 SAAADI. CDR3 size: 14 residues. Trimming removed 3 bases from V and 11 bases from J, with 19 bases in between. This chain's CDR3 is CASSEAGVLGLAFF. CDR3 bases: TGCGCCAGCAGTGAAGCGGGGGTATTGGGTTTGGCTTTCTTT.

The chain uses TRBV6-5 and TRBJ2-1; tentative D call: TRBD2 (6 bases). The germline V gene encodes CDR1 MNHEY and CDR2 SVGAGI. Trimming removed 0 bases at V and 4 bases at J, with 7 bases between. The CDR3 contains 14 residues. The CDR3 nucleotides are TGTGCCAGCAGTTACTCGCGGGAATACAATGAGCAGTTCTTC. It yields the protein CASSYSREYNEQFF.

The chain has TRBV18 and TRBJ1-5; a weak D match, TRBD1 (5 bases). Between the trimmed V and J ends, which lost 3 bases and 5 bases, there was a span of 11 bases. Germline V lookup: CDR1 KGHSH, CDR2 LQKENI. The CDR3 consists of 14 residues. CDR3 region: CASSPNGQDQPQHF. The CDR3 DNA reads TGTGCCAGCTCACCCAATGGACAAGATCAGCCCCAGCATTTT.

V usage is TRBV5-6 and J usage is TRBJ2-1, with 7 positions matching TRBD1. Germline V gene data show CDR1 as SGHDT and CDR2 as YYEEEE. The CDR3 extends over 16 amino acids. Trimming cost V 2 bases and J 3 bases; bases outside gene matches: 8. CDR3 coding DNA: TGTGCCAGCAGCTTCCTAACAGGGGCTGGCTACAATGAGCAGTTCTTC. Its translation: CASSFLTGAGYNEQFF.

This clone has just one count. This rearrangement joins TRBV11-1 to TRBJ2-1; D ambiguous. The germline V and J ends were trimmed by 5 bases and 2 bases, with 7 bases remaining between them. This CDR3 has 13 amino acids. Germline V gene data show CDR1 as SGHAT and CDR2 as FQDESV (reference sequence). The CDR3 DNA follows: TGTGCCAGCAGCGTTGACCCCTACAATGAGCAGTTCTTC. It translates to CASSVDPYNEQFF.

Only one count was recorded for this clone. This chain joins TRBV6-5 and TRBJ1-5, with TRBD1 matching over 7 bases. Trimming cost V 5 bases and J 9 bases; bases outside gene matches: 4. Per the germline V gene, CDR1 is MNHEY and CDR2 is SVGAGI. The CDR3 is 12 amino acids. The CDR3 coding sequence is TGTGCCAGCAGTAGACAGGGAGGGCCCCAGCATTTT. Its protein product is CASSRQGGPQHF.

This sequence joins TRBV6-5 and TRBJ2-3; perhaps D is TRBD1 or TRBD2 (5 bases each). CDR3 length: 14 residues. V lost 6 bases, J lost 8 bases, and 18 bases lay in between. Germline assignment: CDR1 MNHEY and CDR2 SVGAGI. In DNA form, the CDR3 reads TGTGCCAGCAGCACCGGGACCCCTCTAGGTACGCAGTATTTT. It encodes CASSTGTPLGTQYF.

This sequence joins TRBV5-1 and TRBJ2-7, with a possible D match to TRBD1 (5 bases). The CDR3 has 14 residues. V gave up 0 bases and J gave up 5 bases, with 12 bases separating them. Germline V CDR1 and CDR2: SGHRS, YFSETQ. The CDR3 region has the DNA TGCGCCAGCAGCTTGGGGACATCCAACAACGAGCAGTACTTC. Residues: CASSLGTSNNEQYF.

This clone was counted once. V gene TRBV18 combines with J gene TRBJ1-1, with D tentatively TRBD1 (6 bases). Trimming took 6 bases from V and 0 from J, leaving 8 bases between them. Germline V gene sequence: CDR1 KGHSH, CDR2 LQKENI. This CDR3 is built from 13 residues. The CDR3 DNA reads TGTGCCAGCTCGCAGGGGATGAACACTGAAGCTTTCTTT. This codes for CASSQGMNTEAFF.

The genes are TRBV6-6 and TRBJ2-7; D is possibly TRBD2 (5 bases). Germline values: CDR1 MNHNY, CDR2 SVGAGI (reference sequence). The V and J ends lost 9 bases and 0 bases respectively, with 18 bases between them. The CDR3 extends over 15 amino acids. The CDR3 DNA follows: TGTGCCAGTTTCGGGCTAGCCCAGAGCTCCTACGAGCAGTACTTC. Translated, it gives CASFGLAQSSYEQYF.

The chain's CDR3 is CASSFGQGHGYTF. The DNA of the CDR3 is TGTGCCAGCAGCTTCGGCCAGGGACATGGCTACACCTTC. The chain carries TRBV7-3 and TRBJ1-2; D possibly corresponds to TRBD1 (5 bases). Germline values: CDR1 SGHTA, CDR2 FQGTGA. The CDR3 length is 13 residues. V was clipped by 3 bases and J by 6 bases, with 11 bases between them.

This clone was picked up one time. This chain joins TRBV7-8 and TRBJ2-1; no definite D call. Trimming left V 4 bases short and J 11 bases short, with 9 bases between. In germline, CDR1 is SGHVS, CDR2 FQNEAQ. This CDR3 comprises 11 residues. The CDR3 loop reads CASSSTIKQFF. The CDR3 coding sequence is TGTGCCAGCAGCTCGACCATAAAGCAGTTCTTC. The full variable domain, completed using reference TRBV7-8 and TRBJ2-1, is GAGVSQSPRYKVAKRGQDVALRCDPISGHVSLFWYQQALGQGPEFLTYFQNEAQLDKSGLPSDRFFAERPEGSVSTLKIQRTQQEDSAVYLCASSSTIKQFFGPGTRLTVL.

The chain links TRBV7-2 to TRBJ1-5, with D possibly matching TRBD1 (5 bases). V shed 2 bases and J shed 6 bases, with 11 bases lying between them. The CDR3 has 14 amino acids. Germline V gene data show CDR1 as SGHTA and CDR2 as FQGNSA. The CDR3 region is CASSLRQGTQPQHF. CDR3 bases: TGTGCCAGCAGCTTAAGGCAGGGCACTCAGCCCCAGCATTTT.

The gene calls are TRBV7-9 and TRBJ2-1, with D tentatively TRBD1 (6 bases). The germline V gene encodes CDR1 SEHNR and CDR2 FQNEAQ (reference sequence). The CDR3 spans 17 residues. Deletions cut 5 bases from V and 7 bases from J, with 24 bases between. The CDR3 nucleotides are TGTGCCAGCAGCAGGGGCCGGGACATAAAACACAGGAATGAGCAGTTCTTC. Translated: CASSRGRDIKHRNEQFF.

This clone appeared a single time. DNA for the CDR3: TGTGCCAGCAGCTTAGTTTCCGGGGACCTCACAGATACGCAGTATTTT. This translates into CASSLVSGDLTDTQYF. This chain connects TRBV11-2 to TRBJ2-3; D is possibly TRBD1 or TRBD2 (5 bases each). The CDR3 contains 16 residues. Germline lookup yields CDR1 SGHAT and CDR2 FQNNGV. Trimming cost V 1 base and J 2 bases, with 13 bases left between them.

This clone has a single count. Relative to the germline gene, one junction end is altered; a read error may explain this. CDR3 in DNA: TGTGCCAGCAGCCAGACAGGCAGGACCGGGGACTTC. It yields the protein CASSQTGRTGDF. The chain combines TRBV7-2 with TRBJ1-2, with D possibly matching TRBD1 (6 bases). The CDR3 sequence is 12 residues long. CDR1 SGHTA and CDR2 FQGNSA come from the germline V gene.

The V gene is TRBV2, the J gene TRBJ2-7; tentatively, D is TRBD2 (7 bases). Germline V gene lookup returns CDR1 SNHLY and CDR2 FYNNEI. The CDR3 has 13 residues. V lost 7 bases and J lost 3, with 13 bases in between. In nucleotides, the CDR3 is TGTGCCAGCATCGCGGGGGCGCTCTACGAGCAGTACTTC. Protein sequence: CASIAGALYEQYF.

This sequence joins TRBV7-8 and TRBJ1-1; D is possibly TRBD1 (6 bases). V was trimmed by 1 base and J by 6 bases, leaving 24 bases between them. CDR1 and CDR2 (germline): SGHVS, FQNEAQ. This CDR3 region has 18 residues. CDR3: CASSLERGTMGRTSEAFF. CDR3 nucleotide sequence: TGTGCCAGCAGCTTAGAGAGGGGGACAATGGGAAGGACCTCTGAAGCTTTCTTT.

The chain joins TRBV7-8 to TRBJ2-2; D unresolved. V was trimmed by 5 bases and J by 0 bases, leaving 10 bases between them. Germline V gives CDR1 SGHVS, CDR2 FQNEAQ. The CDR3 sequence is 15 residues long. The CDR3 loop is CASSHRAANTGELFF. CDR3 coding DNA: TGTGCCAGCAGCCACCGGGCCGCGAACACCGGGGAGCTGTTTTTT.

This sequence joins TRBV6-5 and TRBJ2-7; 8 bases map to TRBD1. There are 15 residues in the CDR3. V trimming: 6 bases; J trimming: 4 bases; junction bases outside the gene matches: 11. Germline lookup yields CDR1 MNHEY and CDR2 SVGAGI. Here the CDR3 reads CASSLETGEGYEQYF. CDR3 sequence (DNA): TGTGCCAGCAGCCTTGAGACAGGGGAAGGGTACGAGCAGTACTTC.

This sequence joins TRBV5-1 and TRBJ2-2; 9 bases are shared with TRBD1. This CDR3 comprises 16 residues. Germline CDR1 reads SGHRS; CDR2 reads YFSETQ. With 1 base clipped from V and 4 bases from J, the junction kept 5 bases outside the gene matches. The CDR3 region is CASSLRTGAFTGELFF. The CDR3 DNA is TGCGCCAGCAGCTTGAGGACAGGGGCGTTCACCGGGGAGCTGTTTTTT. The whole variable domain, filled in from reference TRBV5-1 and TRBJ2-2, reads KAGVTQTPRYLIKTRGQQVTLSCSPISGHRSVSWYQQTPGQGLQFLFEYFSETQRNKGNFPGRFSGRQFSNSRSEMNVSTLELGDSALYLCASSLRTGAFTGELFFGEGSRLTVL.

The chain links TRBV2 to TRBJ1-1, with D unclear. V lost 11 bases to trimming and J lost 5 bases, with 9 bases between them. CDR3 length: 10 amino acids. CDR1 is SNHLY, CDR2 FYNNEI, per germline. CDR3 bases: TGTGCCCTCGGTCGTACTGAAGCTTTCTTT. Amino acid sequence: CALGRTEAFF.

The chain recombines TRBV18 with TRBJ1-1; weak D call: TRBD1 (5 bases). Germline V lookup: CDR1 KGHSH, CDR2 LQKENI. V was trimmed by 3 bases and J by 2 bases, leaving 7 bases between them. The length of the CDR3 is 13 residues. The CDR3 region is CASSPRDNTEAFF. CDR3 sequence (DNA): TGTGCCAGCTCACCCCGGGACAACACTGAAGCTTTCTTT. Complete variable domain (other parts from reference TRBV18 and TRBJ1-1): NAGVMQNPRHLVRRRGQEARLRCSPMKGHSHVYWYRQLPEEGLKFMVYLQKENIIDESGMPKERFSAEFPKEGPSILRIQQVVRGDSAAYFCASSPRDNTEAFFGQGTRLTVV.